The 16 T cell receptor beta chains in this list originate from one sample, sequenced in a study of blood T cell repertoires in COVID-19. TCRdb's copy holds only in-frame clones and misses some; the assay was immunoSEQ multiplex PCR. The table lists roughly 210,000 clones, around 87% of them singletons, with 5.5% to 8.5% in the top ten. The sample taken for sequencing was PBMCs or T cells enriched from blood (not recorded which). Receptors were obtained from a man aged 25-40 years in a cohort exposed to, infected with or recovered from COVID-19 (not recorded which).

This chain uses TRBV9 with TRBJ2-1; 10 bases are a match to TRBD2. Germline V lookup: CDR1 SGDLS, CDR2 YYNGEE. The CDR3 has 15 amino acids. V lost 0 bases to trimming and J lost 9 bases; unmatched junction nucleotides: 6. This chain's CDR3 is CASSVVLAGWGEQFF. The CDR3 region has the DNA TGTGCCAGCAGCGTAGTACTAGCGGGATGGGGTGAGCAGTTCTTC. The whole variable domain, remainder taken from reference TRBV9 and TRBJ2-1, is DSGVTQTPKHLITATGQRVTLRCSPRSGDLSVYWYQQSLDQGLQFLIQYYNGEERAKGNILERFSAQQFPDLHSELNLSSLELGDSALYFCASSVVLAGWGEQFFGPGTRLTVL.

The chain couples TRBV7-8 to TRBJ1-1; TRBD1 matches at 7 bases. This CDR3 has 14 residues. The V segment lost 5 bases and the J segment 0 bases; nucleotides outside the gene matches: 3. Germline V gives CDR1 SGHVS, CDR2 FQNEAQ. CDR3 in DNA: TGTGCCAGCAGCCCGGGACAGTTGAACACTGAAGCTTTCTTT. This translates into CASSPGQLNTEAFF.

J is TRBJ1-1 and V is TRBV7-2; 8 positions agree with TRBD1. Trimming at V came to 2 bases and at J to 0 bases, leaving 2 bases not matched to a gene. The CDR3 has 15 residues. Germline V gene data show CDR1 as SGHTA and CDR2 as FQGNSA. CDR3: CASSLQGAMNTEAFF. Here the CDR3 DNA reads TGTGCCAGCAGCTTACAGGGGGCGATGAACACTGAAGCTTTCTTT.

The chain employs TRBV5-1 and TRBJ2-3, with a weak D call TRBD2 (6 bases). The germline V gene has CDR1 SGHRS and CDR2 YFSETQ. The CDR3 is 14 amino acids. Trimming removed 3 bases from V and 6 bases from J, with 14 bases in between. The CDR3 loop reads CASSSETRTDTQYF. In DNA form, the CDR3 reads TGCGCCAGCAGCTCCGAGACTAGAACTGATACGCAGTATTTT.

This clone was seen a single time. The CDR3: CASSLEGLMNTEAFF. CDR3 DNA sequence: TGTGCCAGCAGCTTAGAGGGTTTAATGAACACTGAAGCTTTCTTT. The chain is built from TRBV4-2 and TRBJ1-1; D gene ambiguous. CDR3 length equals 15 residues. Germline-derived CDR1 and CDR2 are LGHNA and YNFKEQ. The V end was cut by 5 bases, the J end by 0 bases, with 13 bases between.

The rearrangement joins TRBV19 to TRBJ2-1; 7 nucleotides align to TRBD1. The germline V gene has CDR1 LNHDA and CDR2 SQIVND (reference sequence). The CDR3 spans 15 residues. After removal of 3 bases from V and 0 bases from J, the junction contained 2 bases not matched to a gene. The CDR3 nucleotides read TGTGCCAGTAGTATCTCAGGGGGCTCCTACAATGAGCAGTTCTTC. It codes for CASSISGGSYNEQFF.

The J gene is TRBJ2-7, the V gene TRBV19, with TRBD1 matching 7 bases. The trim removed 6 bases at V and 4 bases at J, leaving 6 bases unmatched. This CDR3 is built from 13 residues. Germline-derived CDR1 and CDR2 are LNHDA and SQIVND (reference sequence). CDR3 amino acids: CASSPQGKYEQYF. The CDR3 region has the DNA TGTGCCAGTAGCCCACAGGGGAAGTACGAGCAGTACTTC.

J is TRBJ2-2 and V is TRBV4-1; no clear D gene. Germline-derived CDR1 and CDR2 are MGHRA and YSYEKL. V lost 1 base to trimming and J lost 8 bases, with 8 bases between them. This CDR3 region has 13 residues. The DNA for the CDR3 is TGCGCCAGCAGCCAAGGAACCGAGGGGGAGCTGTTTTTT. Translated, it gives CASSQGTEGELFF.

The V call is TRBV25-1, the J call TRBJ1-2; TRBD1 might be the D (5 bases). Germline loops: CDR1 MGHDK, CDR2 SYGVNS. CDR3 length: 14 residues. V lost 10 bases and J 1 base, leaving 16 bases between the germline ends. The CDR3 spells CATQGRGLNYGYTF. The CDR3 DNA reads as TGTGCCACCCAAGGGAGGGGACTTAACTATGGCTACACCTTC.

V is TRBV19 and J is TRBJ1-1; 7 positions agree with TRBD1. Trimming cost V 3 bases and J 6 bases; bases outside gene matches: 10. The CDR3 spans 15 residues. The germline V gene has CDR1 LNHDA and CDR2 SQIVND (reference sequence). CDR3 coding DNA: TGTGCCAGTAGTATTATAGGGGGCTGGACGGCTGAAGCTTTCTTT. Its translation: CASSIIGGWTAEAFF.

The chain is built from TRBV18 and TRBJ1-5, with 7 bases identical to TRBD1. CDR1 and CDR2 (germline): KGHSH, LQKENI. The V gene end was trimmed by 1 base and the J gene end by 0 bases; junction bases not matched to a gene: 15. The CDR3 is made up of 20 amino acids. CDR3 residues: CASSPQRTGDLLPSNQPQHF. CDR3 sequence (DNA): TGTGCCAGCTCACCACAAAGAACAGGGGACCTCTTACCTAGCAATCAGCCCCAGCATTTT.

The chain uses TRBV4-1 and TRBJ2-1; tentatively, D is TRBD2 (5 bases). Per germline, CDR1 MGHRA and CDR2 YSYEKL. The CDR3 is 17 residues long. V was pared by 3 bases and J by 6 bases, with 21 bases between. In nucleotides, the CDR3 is TGCGCCAGCAGCCAGAGGGCGTCTGGTATCGTGGGCAATGAGCAGTTCTTC. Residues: CASSQRASGIVGNEQFF.

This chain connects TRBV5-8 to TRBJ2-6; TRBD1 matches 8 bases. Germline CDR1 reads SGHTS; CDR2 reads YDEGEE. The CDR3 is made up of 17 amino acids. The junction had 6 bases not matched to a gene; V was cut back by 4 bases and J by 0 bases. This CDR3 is CASSRQGWSSGANVLTF. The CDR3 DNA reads TGTGCCAGCAGCAGACAGGGGTGGTCCTCTGGGGCCAACGTCCTGACTTTC.

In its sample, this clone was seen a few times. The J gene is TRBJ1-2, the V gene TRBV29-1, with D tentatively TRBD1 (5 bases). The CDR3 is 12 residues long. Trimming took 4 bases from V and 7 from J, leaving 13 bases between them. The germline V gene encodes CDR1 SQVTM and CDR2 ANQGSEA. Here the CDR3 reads CSVVQGGSGYTF. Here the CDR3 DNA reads TGCAGCGTTGTCCAGGGCGGATCTGGCTACACCTTC.

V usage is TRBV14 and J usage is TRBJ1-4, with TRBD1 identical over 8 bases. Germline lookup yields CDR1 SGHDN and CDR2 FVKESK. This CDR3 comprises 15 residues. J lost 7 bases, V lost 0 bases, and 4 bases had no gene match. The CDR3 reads CASSQERGTGEKLFF. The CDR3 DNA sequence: TGTGCCAGCAGCCAAGAAAGGGGGACAGGTGAAAAACTGTTTTTT.

The CDR3 sequence is CASTFAEWERAQYF. The CDR3 coding sequence is TGTGCCAGCACCTTTGCGGAATGGGAGCGAGCGCAGTATTTT. This chain joins TRBV28 and TRBJ2-3, with a weak D call TRBD2 (5 bases). Looked up from germline, CDR1 is MDHEN and CDR2 is SYDVKM. This CDR3 has 14 amino acids. The V end lost 7 bases, the J end lost 10 bases, and 21 bases lay between the germline ends.